A selection of T cell receptor beta chains follows, all from one sample in a study of human T cells and chemical hapten exposure. MiXCR, run by TCRdb on the RACE reads, gives a single entry per CDR3 protein. Among roughly 380,000 distinct CDR3 sequences, 5.1% were seen once, and the ten largest hold approximately 2.4%. The sequencing used whole blood, collected in connection with sensitization to the hapten diphenylcyclopropenone (DPC). Source of these receptors: a woman aged 45-65 years with alopecia areata. Some clones in this sample may be carry-over from other donors' samples. CDR3s include the opening cysteine and the closing phenylalanine or tryptophan. Each record gives: V gene, CDR3 length, J gene, CDR3 protein.

V: TRBV5-1
length: 14
J: TRBJ2-1
CDR3: CASSLEASGPGQFF

V: TRBV7-9
length: 14
J: TRBJ1-6
CDR3: CASSGGQGRSPLHF

V: TRBV29-1
length: 15
J: TRBJ2-7
CDR3: CSVEGTSGRGYEQYF

V: TRBV7-9
length: 14
J: TRBJ2-7
CDR3: CASSPGQPMNEQYF

V: TRBV29-1
length: 14
J: TRBJ2-6
CDR3: CSVEWGNGANVLTF

V: TRBV20-1
length: 12
J: TRBJ1-5
CDR3: CSAWTGGGPQHF

V: TRBV27
length: 13
J: TRBJ2-5
CDR3: CASSLSMIETQYF

V: TRBV6-5
length: 13
J: TRBJ1-3
CDR3: CASSKSNGNTIYF

V: TRBV30
length: 15
J: TRBJ2-3
CDR3: CAWSPLAGPTDTQYF

V: TRBV3-1
length: 16
J: TRBJ2-7
CDR3: CASSQGRRGQLARQYF

V: TRBV7-2
length: 15
J: TRBJ1-5
CDR3: CASSLGDTRNQPQHF

V: TRBV7-9
length: 15
J: TRBJ1-5
CDR3: CASSREGGTYQPQHF

V: TRBV20-1
length: 13
J: TRBJ1-1
CDR3: CSASTPGVTEAFF

V: TRBV18
length: 13
J: TRBJ1-2
CDR3: CASSPNQGDGYTF

V: TRBV3-1
length: 15
J: TRBJ1-1
CDR3: CASSQAGIMNTEAFF

V: TRBV7-2
length: 15
J: TRBJ2-3
CDR3: CASSTGQGTTDTQYF

V: TRBV28
length: 16
J: TRBJ1-1
CDR3: CASSLNDLLMNTEAFF

V: TRBV7-6
length: 12
J: TRBJ2-1
CDR3: CASSLAPYEQFF

V: TRBV9
length: 16
J: TRBJ2-7
CDR3: CASSDSRDRRHYEQYF

V: TRBV5-4
length: 15
J: TRBJ2-3
CDR3: CASSFYSSDTDTQYF

V: TRBV2
length: 14
J: TRBJ1-4
CDR3: CASSPGPTNEKLFF

V: TRBV3-1
length: 14
J: TRBJ1-6
CDR3: CASSGGGLGSPLHF

V: TRBV28
length: 15
J: TRBJ2-7
CDR3: CASWGPDRATYEQYF

V: TRBV29-1
length: 14
J: TRBJ2-2
CDR3: CSVALGRVTGELFF

V: TRBV28
length: 15
J: TRBJ1-1
CDR3: CASSLLQELNTEAFF

V: TRBV20-1
length: 13
J: TRBJ1-5
CDR3: CSARDQGNQPQHF

V: TRBV29-1
length: 13
J: TRBJ2-3
CDR3: CSVRQLAVDTQYF

V: TRBV11-2
length: 13
J: TRBJ1-2
CDR3: CASSLEADYGYTF

V: TRBV7-6
length: 13
J: TRBJ1-5
CDR3: CASSSLQGQTQHF

V: TRBV2
length: 13
J: TRBJ2-7
CDR3: CASSYSYTYEQYF

V: TRBV6-1
length: 14
J: TRBJ2-7
CDR3: CASSEGPGRGEQYF

V: TRBV10-3
length: 14
J: TRBJ2-3
CDR3: CAISSGRKTDTQYF

V: TRBV20-1
length: 15
J: TRBJ2-3
CDR3: CSAAGLAGVADTQYF

V: TRBV6-1
length: 17
J: TRBJ2-5
CDR3: CASSENGLAGWQETQYF

V: TRBV7-2
length: 13
J: TRBJ1-6
CDR3: CASAGQGLTPLHF

V: TRBV4-3
length: 14
J: TRBJ2-7
CDR3: CASSPAGTPYEQYF

V: TRBV6-4
length: 15
J: TRBJ2-3
CDR3: CASSASGGGTDTQYF

V: TRBV7-2
length: 13
J: TRBJ2-3
CDR3: CASSLAPGQAQYF

V: TRBV6-5
length: 14
J: TRBJ1-3
CDR3: CASSRLTAGNTIYF

V: TRBV29-1
length: 15
J: TRBJ2-3
CDR3: CSVGPTGSSTDTQYF

V: TRBV5-6
length: 15
J: TRBJ2-3
CDR3: CASSRAGGSTDTQYF

V: TRBV18
length: 14
J: TRBJ2-7
CDR3: CASSPRQGTIEQYF

V: TRBV7-9
length: 15
J: TRBJ1-4
CDR3: CASSPSTGKDEKLFF

V: TRBV5-1
length: 15
J: TRBJ2-3
CDR3: CASSLGGGAADTQYF

V: TRBV3-1
length: 15
J: TRBJ2-5
CDR3: CASSQGGAGLETQYF

V: TRBV2
length: 13
J: TRBJ1-1
CDR3: CASSEASLRGLSF

V: TRBV10-2
length: 12
J: TRBJ1-6
CDR3: CASRDGNSPLHF

V: TRBV12-3/TRBV12-4
length: 13
J: TRBJ2-3
CDR3: CASSFSPTDTQYF

V: TRBV7-2
length: 14
J: TRBJ1-2
CDR3: CASSLTRRDYGYTF

V: TRBV3-1
length: 16
J: TRBJ2-7
CDR3: CASSQAIKTGKGEQYF